Below, one T cell receptor (beta chain) is given with its context. Its cognate antigen has yet to be identified. The record has no base qualities; no much larger clone is one base away. The donors were healthy, HIV-negative adults with no recently reported acute infections or vaccinations. Only Caucasian adults living in Nashville, Tennessee, USA were represented among the donors. CD4+ T cells were enriched by magnetic negative selection; naive cells were then positively selected on CD45RA, and the negative fraction formed the memory subset. Blood was collected by leukapheresis, and PBMCs were isolated by Ficoll-Histopaque density gradient centrifugation and then cryopreserved in liquid nitrogen vapor phase. Analytical flow cytometry was used to check the purity and quantity of every magnetically sorted T cell population. Each sorted fraction had its genomic DNA isolated and then quantified by UV absorbance on a Nanodrop 2000c.

This sample was taken from a study of shared clonotypes between healthy human individuals (dated by TCRdb to about 2020). With regard to the full study: The cohort comprised two women and a few men aged 18 to 49 years. For each donor, CD4 naive and CD4 memory were each run on three plates, CD8 naive on two plates, and CD8 memory on one plate. To estimate repertoire size and how much clonotype sharing occurs between individuals, the study deeply sequenced the blood TCR repertoires of several healthy adults. Libraries were prepared and TCR repertoires were sequenced by different laboratories using diverse techniques, in order to increase sequencing depth and limit assay-specific biases. Per donor, leukapheresis produced somewhere between about 0.9 and 9.5 billion PBMCs.

Using the deep immunoSEQ assay, multiplex PCR amplified TCR CDR3 regions from genomic DNA. Genomic DNA extracted from each cell subset was distributed evenly over all wells of several immunoSEQ 96-well plates, and each plate served as one replicate. For sorted subsets, approximately 190 ng of genomic DNA, equivalent to 30,000 or so T cell genomes, went into each replicate PCR. The purified libraries were quantified using a Qubit 3.0 fluorometer, sized with a Bioanalyzer 2100, and then quantified again using the KAPA Library Quantification kit. A separate single-read 150-cycle Illumina NextSeq 550 flow cell was used to sequence each immunoSEQ 96-well plate. The source study handled its data this way. Because the immunoSEQ output held only junctional sequences and lacked quality scores, the filtering could not match the filtering applied to full-length reads. To assign V/J genes and CDR3, sequences were annotated using PyIR, a Python wrapper for IgBLAST v1.9, with IMGT germline references. Reads were removed for weak V/J assignments (E-value above 1e-6), missing CDR3, stop codons, out-of-frame junctions, or ambiguous translated residues. A V3J clonotype was defined by an identical inferred V gene, J gene, and CDR3 amino acid sequence. To compute the percentage overlap between repertoires, the number of shared unique clonotypes was divided by the size of the smaller repertoire. Three approaches were used to assess repertoire richness: RTK rarefaction, the Chao1 estimator, and Recon v2.1 estimates of unobserved clonotypes. For all TCRbeta clonotypes obtained by the gDNA method from a handful of donors, generation probabilities were computed with OLGA. The source is immuneACCESS, and TCRdb retained only in-frame sequences with V and J called. Part of the clones is not carried over; for the studies checked, unresolved V genes explain less than half of this, and the remainder is unexplained. V and J calls and clone size come straight from that table; D and trimming were deduced from the DNA. The table for this sample lists 500,000 or so clones; around 96% of them were counted only once. The top ten clones comprise 0.055% to 0.075% of the sample.

What the work shows at the level of the full study, not this receptor alone: The small number of donors limited the genetic and exposure-history diversity represented. Pairwise subsampling indicated that sequencing depth was expected to affect the degree of clonotype sharing among donors. Naive subsets generally had larger estimated clonotype richness than memory subsets did. Higher generation probabilities were observed for clonotypes shared by all four sorted-subset donors than for non-shared clonotypes. Sampling was limited to blood, and TCR repertoires in tissue likely differ from TCR repertoires in blood. Incomplete sequencing was indicated by rarefaction of sorted-subset datasets, despite the large sequencing depth. About 5% of naive CD4, 3.5% of naive CD8, approximately 2.2% of memory CD4, and approximately 0.4% of memory CD8 clonotypes were shared across several donors.

V is cut by 0 bases and J by 6 bases, and the space between the germline ends is 8 bases. CDR1 and CDR2, per the germline V gene (reference sequence), are GTSNPN and SVGIG. The CDR3 contains 12 residues, cysteine and phenylalanine counted. The DNA shown is the 36-base CDR3, in frame from base 1. This TCR derives from a woman in her twenties or thirties in good health. The rearranged segments are TRBV30 and TRBJ1-2, and perhaps TRBD1 as D gene, on 5 matching bases. The sample consisted of naive CD4+ T cells sorted from blood. Reading the label with the study, this specimen's cell subset or site is: CD45RA+ positively selected. The nucleotide sequence is given as TGTGCCTGGAGTGTGGGGGGAGATGGCTACACCTTC. Translated, it reads CAWSVGGDGYTF. Reference TRBV30 and TRBJ1-2 proteins supply the regions before and after the CDR3; the full variable domain is: SQTIHQWPATLVQPVGSPLSLECTVEGTSNPNLYWYRQAAGRGLQLLFYSVGIGQISSEVPQNLSASRPQDRQFILSSKKLLLSDSGFYLCAWSVGGDGYTFGSGTRLTVV.